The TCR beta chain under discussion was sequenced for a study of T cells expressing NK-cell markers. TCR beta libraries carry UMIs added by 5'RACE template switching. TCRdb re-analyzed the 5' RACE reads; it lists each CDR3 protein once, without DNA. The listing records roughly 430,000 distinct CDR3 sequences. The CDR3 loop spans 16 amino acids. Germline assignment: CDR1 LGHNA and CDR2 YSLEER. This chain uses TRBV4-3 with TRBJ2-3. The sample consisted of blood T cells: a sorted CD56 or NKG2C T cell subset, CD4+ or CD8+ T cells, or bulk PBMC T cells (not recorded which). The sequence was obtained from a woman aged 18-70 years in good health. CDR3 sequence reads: CASSKVMAGGTDTQYF.